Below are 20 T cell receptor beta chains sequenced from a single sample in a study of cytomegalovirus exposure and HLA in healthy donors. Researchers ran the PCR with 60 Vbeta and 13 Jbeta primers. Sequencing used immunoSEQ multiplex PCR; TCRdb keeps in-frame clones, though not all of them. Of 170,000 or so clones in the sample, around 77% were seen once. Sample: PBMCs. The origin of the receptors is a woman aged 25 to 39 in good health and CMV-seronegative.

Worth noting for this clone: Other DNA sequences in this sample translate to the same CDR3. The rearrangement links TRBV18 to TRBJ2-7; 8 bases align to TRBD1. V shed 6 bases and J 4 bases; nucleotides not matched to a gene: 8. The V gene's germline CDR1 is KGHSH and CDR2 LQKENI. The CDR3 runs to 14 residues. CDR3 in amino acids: CASSPGTGAYEQYF. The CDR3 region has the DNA TGTGCCAGCTCCCCCGGGACAGGCGCATACGAGCAGTACTTC.

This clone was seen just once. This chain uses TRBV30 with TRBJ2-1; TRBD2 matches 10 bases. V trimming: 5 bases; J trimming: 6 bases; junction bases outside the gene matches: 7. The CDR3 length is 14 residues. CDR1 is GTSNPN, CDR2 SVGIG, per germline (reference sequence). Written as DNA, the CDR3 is TGTGCCTGGGGGACTAGCGCAAAAGGCAATGAGCAGTTCTTC. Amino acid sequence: CAWGTSAKGNEQFF.

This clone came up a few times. The CDR3 coding sequence is TGTGCCTGGAGTGGTGGACAGGGAAGGCAGCCCCAGCATTTT. It translates to CAWSGGQGRQPQHF. The V gene is TRBV30, the J gene TRBJ1-5; TRBD1 agrees at 8 bases. Germline assignment: CDR1 GTSNPN and CDR2 SVGIG (reference sequence). This CDR3 is built from 14 residues. V trimming: 1 base; J trimming: 7 bases; junction bases outside the gene matches: 6. The full variable domain, its missing parts supplied by reference TRBV30 and TRBJ1-5, is SQTIHQWPATLVQPVGSPLSLECTVEGTSNPNLYWYRQAAGRGLQLLFYSVGIGQISSEVPQNLSASRPQDRQFILSSKKLLLSDSGFYLCAWSGGQGRQPQHFGDGTRLSIL.

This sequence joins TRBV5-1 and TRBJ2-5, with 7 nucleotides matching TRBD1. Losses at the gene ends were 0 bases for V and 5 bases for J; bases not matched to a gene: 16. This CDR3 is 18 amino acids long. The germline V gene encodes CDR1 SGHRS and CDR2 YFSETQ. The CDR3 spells CASSLGYLGDRVAETQYF. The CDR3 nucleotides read TGCGCCAGCAGCTTGGGATACTTGGGCGACAGGGTTGCCGAGACCCAGTACTTC.

The CDR3 spells CATSRDSGDGETQYF. The CDR3 DNA reads TGTGCCACCAGCAGAGATTCGGGAGATGGGGAGACCCAGTACTTC. The V call is TRBV15, the J call TRBJ2-5; weak D call: TRBD2 (6 bases). CDR1 is LNHNV and CDR2 is YYDKDF in the germline V gene (reference sequence). The CDR3 has 15 amino acids. Trimming pared 0 bases from V and 5 bases from J, leaving 13 bases between. The full variable domain, rest sourced from reference TRBV15 and TRBJ2-5, is DAMVIQNPRYQVTQFGKPVTLSCSQTLNHNVMYWYQQKSSQAPKLLFHYYDKDFNNEADTPDNFQSRRPNTSFCFLDIRSPGLGDTAMYLCATSRDSGDGETQYFGPGTRLLVL.

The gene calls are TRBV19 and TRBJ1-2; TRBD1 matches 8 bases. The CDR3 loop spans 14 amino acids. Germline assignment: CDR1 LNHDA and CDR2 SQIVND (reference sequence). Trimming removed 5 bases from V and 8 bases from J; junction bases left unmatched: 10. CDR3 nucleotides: TGTGCCAGTAGTCCCGGGACAGGCGGACACGGCTACACCTTC. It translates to CASSPGTGGHGYTF.

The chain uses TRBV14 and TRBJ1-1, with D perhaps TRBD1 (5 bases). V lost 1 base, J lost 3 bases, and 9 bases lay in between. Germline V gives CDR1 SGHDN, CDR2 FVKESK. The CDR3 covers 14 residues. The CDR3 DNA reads TGTGCCAGCAGCCAAGTGCGGGGCTACACTGAAGCTTTCTTT. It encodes CASSQVRGYTEAFF.

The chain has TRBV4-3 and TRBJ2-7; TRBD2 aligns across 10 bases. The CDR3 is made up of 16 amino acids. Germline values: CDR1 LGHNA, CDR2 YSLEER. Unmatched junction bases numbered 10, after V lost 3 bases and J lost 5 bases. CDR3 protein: CASSQDPIAGGDEQYF. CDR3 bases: TGCGCCAGCAGCCAGGACCCAATAGCGGGAGGAGACGAGCAGTACTTC.

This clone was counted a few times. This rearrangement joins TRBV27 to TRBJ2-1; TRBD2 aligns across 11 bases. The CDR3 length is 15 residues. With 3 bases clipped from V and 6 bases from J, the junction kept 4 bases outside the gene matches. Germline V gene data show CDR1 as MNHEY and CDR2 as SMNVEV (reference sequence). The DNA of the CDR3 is TGTGCCAGCAGTTTCTTCGGGACTAGCGGCAATGAGCAGTTCTTC. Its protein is CASSFFGTSGNEQFF.

CDR3 sequence: CSVEIGQGGKSNYCGYTF. DNA for the CDR3: TGCAGCGTTGAGATAGGACAGGGGGGGAAATCTAACTATTGTGGCTACACCTTC. The chain employs TRBV29-1 and TRBJ1-2; 10 positions agree with TRBD1. Germline assignment: CDR1 SQVTM and CDR2 ANQGSEA. The CDR3 totals 18 residues. The ends lost 3 bases at V and 7 bases at J; junction bases unmatched: 20.

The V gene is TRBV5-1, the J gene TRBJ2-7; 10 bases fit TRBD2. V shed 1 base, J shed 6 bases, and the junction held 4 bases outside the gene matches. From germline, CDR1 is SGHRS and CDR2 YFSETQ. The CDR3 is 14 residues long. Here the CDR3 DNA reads TGCGCCAGCAGCTTGCGGCTAGCGGGAGCCGAGCAGTACTTC. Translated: CASSLRLAGAEQYF.

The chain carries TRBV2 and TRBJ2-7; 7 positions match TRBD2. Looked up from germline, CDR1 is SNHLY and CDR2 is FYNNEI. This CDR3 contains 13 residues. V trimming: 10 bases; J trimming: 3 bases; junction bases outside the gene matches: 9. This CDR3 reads CATPSGGGYEQYF. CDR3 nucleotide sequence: TGTGCCACCCCCTCGGGAGGCGGCTACGAGCAGTACTTC.

CDR3 sequence (DNA): TGTGCCAGTAGCGACCAGGTCTCCACCTACGAGCAGTACTTC. Its protein product is CASSDQVSTYEQYF. The chain employs TRBV19 and TRBJ2-7; no firm D call. The germline gives CDR1 LNHDA, CDR2 SQIVND (reference sequence). Trimming removed 6 bases from V and 2 bases from J, with 14 bases in between. This CDR3 is built from 14 residues.

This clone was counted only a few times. The CDR3 reads CASSQDPSGGYEQYF. In DNA, the CDR3 is TGTGCCAGCAGCCAAGATCCTAGCGGGGGGTACGAGCAGTACTTC. The chain has TRBV11-2 and TRBJ2-7, with 11 bases lining up with TRBD2. V lost 5 bases, J lost 4 bases, and 7 bases stayed unmatched. The CDR3 is made up of 15 amino acids. The germline V gene has CDR1 SGHAT and CDR2 FQNNGV. Filled out from reference TRBV11-2 and TRBJ2-7, the complete variable domain reads EAGVAQSPRYKIIEKRQSVAFWCNPISGHATLYWYQQILGQGPKLLIQFQNNGVVDDSQLPKDRFSAERLKGVDSTLKIQPAKLEDSAVYLCASSQDPSGGYEQYFGPGTRLTVT.

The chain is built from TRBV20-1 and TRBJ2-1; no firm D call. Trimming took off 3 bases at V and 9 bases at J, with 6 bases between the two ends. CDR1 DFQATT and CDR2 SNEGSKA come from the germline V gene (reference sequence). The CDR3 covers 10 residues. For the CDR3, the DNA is TGCAGTGCTAGGCAGTTTGAGCAGTTCTTC. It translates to CSARQFEQFF.

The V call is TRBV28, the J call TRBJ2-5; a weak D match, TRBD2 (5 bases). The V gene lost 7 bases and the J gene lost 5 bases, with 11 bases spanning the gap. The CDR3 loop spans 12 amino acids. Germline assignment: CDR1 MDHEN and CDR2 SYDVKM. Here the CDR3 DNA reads TGTGCCAGCACCTCGGGGTGGGAGACCCAGTACTTC. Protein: CASTSGWETQYF.

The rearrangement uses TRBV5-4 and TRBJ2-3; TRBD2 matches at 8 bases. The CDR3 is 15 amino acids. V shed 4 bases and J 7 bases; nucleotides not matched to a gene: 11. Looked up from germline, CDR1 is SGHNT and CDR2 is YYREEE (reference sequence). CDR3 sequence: CASSLTGTSFYTQYF. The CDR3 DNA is TGTGCCAGCAGCCTAACCGGGACTAGTTTCTATACGCAGTATTTT.

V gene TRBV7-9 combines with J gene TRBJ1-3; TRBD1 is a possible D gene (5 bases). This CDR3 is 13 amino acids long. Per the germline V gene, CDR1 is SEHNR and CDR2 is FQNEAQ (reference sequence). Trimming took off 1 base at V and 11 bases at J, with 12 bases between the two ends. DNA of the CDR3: TGTGCCAGCAGCTTAGGACAGCATGACGCCATATATTTT. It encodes CASSLGQHDAIYF.

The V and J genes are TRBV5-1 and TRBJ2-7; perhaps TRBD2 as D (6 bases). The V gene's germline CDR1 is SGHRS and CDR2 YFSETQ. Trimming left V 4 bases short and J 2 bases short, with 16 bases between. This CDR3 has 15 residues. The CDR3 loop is CASSPTLAVTYEQYF. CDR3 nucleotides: TGCGCCAGCAGCCCAACCTTAGCGGTTACCTACGAGCAGTACTTC.

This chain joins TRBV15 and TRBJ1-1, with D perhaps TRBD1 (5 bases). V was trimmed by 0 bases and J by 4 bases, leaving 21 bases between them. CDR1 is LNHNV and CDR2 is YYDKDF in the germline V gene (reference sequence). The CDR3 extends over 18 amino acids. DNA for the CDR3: TGTGCCACCAGCAGAGATGTGGTGCATGGGGGGGAGGGCACTGAAGCTTTCTTT. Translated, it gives CATSRDVVHGGEGTEAFF. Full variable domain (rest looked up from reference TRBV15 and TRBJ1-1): DAMVIQNPRYQVTQFGKPVTLSCSQTLNHNVMYWYQQKSSQAPKLLFHYYDKDFNNEADTPDNFQSRRPNTSFCFLDIRSPGLGDTAMYLCATSRDVVHGGEGTEAFFGQGTRLTVV.